The rows below give T cell receptor beta chains drawn from one sample of a study of shared clonotypes between healthy human individuals. Assay used: immunoSEQ multiplex PCR; TCRdb lists only in-frame clones, some missing. The data hold some 650,000 clones, with less than 98% observed a single time. The sequencing sample was made of naive CD4+ T cells sorted from blood. The receptors shown here come from a woman younger than 45 in good health. Each CDR3 is given without its conserved first and last residue. The D gene is left open where the match is weak.

v_call	d_call	cdr3_aa
TRBV6-5	TRBD1	ASSIYRGPYEQY
TRBV27	.	ASSSGAGEAKNIQY
TRBV29-1	.	SESSALRGEQF
TRBV11-2	.	ASSLGPSTDTQY
TRBV6-5	.	ASSYSGGSYEQY
TRBV11-2	TRBD2	ASSPGGGHSYEQY
TRBV28	.	ASSLFRAGYRYPQPQH
TRBV28	.	ASRQGGVAEKLF
TRBV7-9	TRBD2	ASSPRGGTRGETQY
TRBV11-2	.	ASRENTDMNTEAF
TRBV28	TRBD1	ASSGGQIYNSPLH
TRBV19	.	ASSIGQRGTDTQY
TRBV6-1	.	ASKGTVGSNEQF
TRBV9	.	ASSVVGVVDEQF
TRBV5-1	.	ASSLVAGGSYEQY
TRBV2	.	ASSDQETQY
TRBV5-4	TRBD1	ASSLLLGTGNTEAF
TRBV5-1	.	ASSLEGVATDTQY
TRBV29-1	.	SAQVSSSYNEQF
TRBV5-4	.	ASSQNGPDTQY
TRBV2	.	ASSSDRLAGNTIY
TRBV10-3	.	AIRGEGDTGELF
TRBV28	TRBD2	ASSPGGTSGSYNEQF
TRBV28	TRBD2	ASSYPKRLAGIGAGELF
TRBV11-2	.	ASSLPTLKGEKLF
TRBV19	TRBD2	ASSPRTSGSYEQY
TRBV10-3	TRBD2	AISGTSGSNLYNEQF